The 15 T cell receptor beta chains in this list originate from one sample, sequenced in a study of cytomegalovirus exposure and HLA in healthy donors. This PCR relied on a set of 60 Vbeta primers and 13 Jbeta primers. Only in-frame clones appear in the TCRdb table, and some are missing; sequencing was by immunoSEQ multiplex PCR. The sample consists of about 140,000 clones, about 80% of them appearing once. The specimen sequenced was PBMCs. The source of these receptors is a man in his thirties or forties in good health.

The chain couples TRBV11-3 to TRBJ1-2; TRBD1 matches 7 bases. This CDR3 has 13 amino acids. Trimming cost V 5 bases and J 6 bases; bases outside gene matches: 6. Germline loops: CDR1 SGHNT, CDR2 YENEEA. The DNA of the CDR3 is TGTGCCAGCAGCAGCACAGGGGCCGATGGCTACACCTTC. Translating gives CASSSTGADGYTF.

The count of this clone is one. This chain connects TRBV29-1 to TRBJ2-5; the D gene is possibly TRBD1 (6 bases). Trimming pared 4 bases from V and 5 bases from J, leaving 11 bases between. There are 12 residues in the CDR3. Germline loops: CDR1 SQVTM, CDR2 ANQGSEA. CDR3 nucleotide sequence: TGCAGCGTTGTGTGGGGGCACGAGACCCAGTACTTC. Residues: CSVVWGHETQYF.

As concerns this clone: The same CDR3 is also encoded by other DNA sequences in this sample. The CDR3 DNA follows: TGTGCCAGTAGGGGACAGGGCAATCAGCCCCAGCATTTT. Protein sequence: CASRGQGNQPQHF. The chain employs TRBV19 and TRBJ1-5, with 8 bases aligning to TRBD1. Germline CDR1 is LNHDA and CDR2 is SQIVND (reference sequence). The trim removed 6 bases at V and 2 bases at J, leaving 0 bases unmatched. This CDR3 has 13 residues.

The chain employs TRBV7-2 and TRBJ2-7; 16 bases map to TRBD2. Unmatched junction bases numbered 4, after V lost 5 bases and J lost 0 bases. CDR3 length: 17 residues. Per the germline V gene, CDR1 is SGHTA and CDR2 is FQGNSA. For the CDR3, the DNA is TGTGCCAGCAGCCCGGGACTAGCGGGAGGGGACTCCTACGAGCAGTACTTC. Its protein product is CASSPGLAGGDSYEQYF. Together with reference TRBV7-2 and TRBJ2-7, the CDR3 gives the full variable domain: GAGVSQSPSNKVTEKGKDVELRCDPISGHTALYWYRQSLGQGLEFLIYFQGNSAPDKSGLPSDRFSAERTGGSVSTLTIQRTQQEDSAVYLCASSPGLAGGDSYEQYFGPGTRLTVT.

The rearrangement joins TRBV7-2 to TRBJ1-1, with D unresolved. The CDR3 has 15 amino acids. The V end was cut by 0 bases, the J end by 9 bases, with 17 bases between. Germline CDR1 and CDR2: SGHTA and FQGNSA. CDR3 amino acids: CASSLAPGAASKAFF. The CDR3 DNA is TGTGCCAGCAGCTTAGCGCCTGGCGCGGCGTCAAAAGCTTTCTTT.

This sequence joins TRBV4-3 and TRBJ2-2, with 9 bases that match TRBD2. The V gene end was trimmed by 2 bases and the J gene end by 0 bases; junction bases not matched to a gene: 19. Germline CDR1 LGHNA, CDR2 YSLEER. The length of the CDR3 is 22 residues. CDR3 region: CASSQPKRRDALAGSNTGELFF. CDR3 nucleotides: TGCGCCAGCAGCCAACCCAAGAGGAGAGACGCACTAGCGGGCTCGAACACCGGGGAGCTGTTTTTT.

The V and J genes are TRBV9 and TRBJ2-1; TRBD1 aligns across 7 bases. J lost 7 bases, V lost 0 bases, and 4 bases had no gene match. Germline CDR1 SGDLS, CDR2 YYNGEE. The CDR3 is 14 amino acids. CDR3 region: CASSVADRVNEQFF. The CDR3 coding sequence is TGTGCCAGCAGCGTAGCCGACAGGGTGAATGAGCAGTTCTTC.

CDR3 DNA sequence: TGTGCCAGCAGCTTGGCTGAGACACTCCAAAGGCAGCAGTACTTC. As protein: CASSLAETLQRQQYF. The chain is built from TRBV5-4 and TRBJ2-7; D remains ambiguous. CDR3 length equals 15 residues. Trimming stripped 0 bases from V and 8 bases from J, with 18 bases between. Per the germline V gene, CDR1 is SGHNT and CDR2 is YYREEE (reference sequence).

The J gene is TRBJ2-1, the V gene TRBV9, with a possible D match to TRBD2 (6 bases). The length of the CDR3 is 14 residues. CDR1 and CDR2 (germline): SGDLS, YYNGEE. V was clipped by 0 bases and J by 9 bases, with 13 bases between them. The CDR3, as DNA: TGTGCCAGCAGCGTAGGGTGGTCCGGGGGTGAGCAGTTCTTC. Encoded protein: CASSVGWSGGEQFF.

This clone was detected a few times. The chain links TRBV27 to TRBJ1-5; 8 nucleotides align to TRBD1. With V trimmed by 3 bases and J by 5 bases, 9 bases remained unmatched. Germline V gives CDR1 MNHEY, CDR2 SMNVEV (reference sequence). CDR3 size: 16 residues. The CDR3 protein is CASSFTSDRADQPQHF. CDR3 DNA sequence: TGTGCCAGCAGTTTTACCTCGGACAGGGCCGATCAGCCCCAGCATTTT.

The chain employs TRBV15 and TRBJ2-3, with D possibly matching TRBD2 (5 bases). CDR3 size: 15 residues. V lost 1 base, J lost 0 bases, and 8 bases lay in between. Per the germline V gene, CDR1 is LNHNV and CDR2 is YYDKDF (reference sequence). In DNA form, the CDR3 reads TGTGCCACCAGCAGAGTCGGGGTTAGCACAGATACGCAGTATTTT. Residues: CATSRVGVSTDTQYF.

The CDR3, as DNA: TGTGCCAGCAGCATGCGACAGGGGCGAGGCAGTGAAAAACTGTTTTTT. Translating it yields CASSMRQGRGSEKLFF. The J gene is TRBJ1-4, the V gene TRBV9, with TRBD1 matching over 8 bases. Germline loops: CDR1 SGDLS, CDR2 YYNGEE. The CDR3 contains 16 residues. J was trimmed by 7 bases and V by 4 bases; bases with no gene match: 12.

The chain couples TRBV5-1 to TRBJ2-2, with 7 bases identical to TRBD2. V dropped 4 bases and J dropped 5; count of bases not matched to a gene: 5. CDR3 size: 14 residues. Germline lookup yields CDR1 SGHRS and CDR2 YFSETQ. The CDR3 sequence: CASSRGGRTGELFF. In DNA, the CDR3 is TGCGCCAGCAGCCGGGGAGGGAGGACCGGGGAGCTGTTTTTT.

The chain has TRBV30 and TRBJ2-2; D not certain. The CDR3 consists of 13 residues. V was shortened by 1 base and J by 7 bases, with 10 bases between the two germline ends. Looked up from germline, CDR1 is GTSNPN and CDR2 is SVGIG (reference sequence). CDR3 residues: CAWSAGMSGELFF. DNA of the CDR3: TGTGCCTGGAGTGCCGGTATGAGCGGGGAGCTGTTTTTT.

The chain employs TRBV5-1 and TRBJ2-2; TRBD2 might be the D (6 bases). The CDR3 consists of 16 residues. Germline CDR1 SGHRS, CDR2 YFSETQ. With 3 bases removed from V and 6 bases from J, the gap between germline ends came to 18 bases. The CDR3 DNA sequence: TGCGCCAGCAGCTCGGACCCGGGGGTTCGGGCCGGGGAGCTGTTTTTT. Translation gives CASSSDPGVRAGELFF.